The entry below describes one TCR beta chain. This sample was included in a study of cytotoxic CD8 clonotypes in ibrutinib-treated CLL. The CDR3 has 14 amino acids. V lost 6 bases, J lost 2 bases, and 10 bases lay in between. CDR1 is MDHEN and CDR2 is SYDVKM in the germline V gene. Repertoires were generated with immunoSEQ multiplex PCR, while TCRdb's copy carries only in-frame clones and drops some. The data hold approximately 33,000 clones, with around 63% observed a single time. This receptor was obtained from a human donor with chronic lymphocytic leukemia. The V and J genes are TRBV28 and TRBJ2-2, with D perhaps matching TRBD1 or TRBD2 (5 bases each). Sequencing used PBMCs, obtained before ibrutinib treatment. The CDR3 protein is CASRSGTNTGELFF. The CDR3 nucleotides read TGTGCCAGCAGATCCGGGACCAACACCGGGGAGCTGTTTTTT.